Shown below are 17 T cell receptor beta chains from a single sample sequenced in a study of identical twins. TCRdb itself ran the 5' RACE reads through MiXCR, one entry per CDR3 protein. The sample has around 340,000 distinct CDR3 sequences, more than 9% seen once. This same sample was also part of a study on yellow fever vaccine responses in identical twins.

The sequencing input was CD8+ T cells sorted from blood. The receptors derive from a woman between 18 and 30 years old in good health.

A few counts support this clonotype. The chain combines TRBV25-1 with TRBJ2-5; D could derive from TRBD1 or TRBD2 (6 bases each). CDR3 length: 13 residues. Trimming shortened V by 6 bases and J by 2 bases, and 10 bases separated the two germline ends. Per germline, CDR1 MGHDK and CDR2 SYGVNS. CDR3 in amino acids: CASRRGGQETQYF. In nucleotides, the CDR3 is TGTGCCAGCAGAAGAGGGGGGCAAGAGACCCAGTACTTC.

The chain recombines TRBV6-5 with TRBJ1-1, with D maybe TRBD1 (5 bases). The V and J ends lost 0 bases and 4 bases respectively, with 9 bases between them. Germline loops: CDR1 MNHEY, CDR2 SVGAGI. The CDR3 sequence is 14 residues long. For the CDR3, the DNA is TGTGCCAGCAGTTACTCGGGGCAGGGCACTGAAGCTTTCTTT. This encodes CASSYSGQGTEAFF.

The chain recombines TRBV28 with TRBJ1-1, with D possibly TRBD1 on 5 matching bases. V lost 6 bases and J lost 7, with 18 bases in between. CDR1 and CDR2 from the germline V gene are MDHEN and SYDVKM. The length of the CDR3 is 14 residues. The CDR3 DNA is TGTGCCAGCAGGGAAAATCAGGGAGGTGGTGAAGCTTTCTTT. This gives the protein CASRENQGGGEAFF.

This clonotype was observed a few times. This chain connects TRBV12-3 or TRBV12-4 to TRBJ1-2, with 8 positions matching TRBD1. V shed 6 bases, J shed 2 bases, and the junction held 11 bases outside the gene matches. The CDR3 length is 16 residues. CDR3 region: CASSTPGGAGNYGYTF. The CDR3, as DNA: TGTGCCAGCAGCACCCCAGGGGGCGCCGGAAACTATGGCTACACCTTC.

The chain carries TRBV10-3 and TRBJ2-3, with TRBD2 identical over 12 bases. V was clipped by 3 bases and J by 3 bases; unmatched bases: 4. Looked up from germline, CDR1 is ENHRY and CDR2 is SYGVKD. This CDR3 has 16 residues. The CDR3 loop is CAISDPSGRGTDTQYF. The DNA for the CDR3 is TGTGCCATCAGTGACCCTAGCGGGAGGGGGACAGATACGCAGTATTTT.

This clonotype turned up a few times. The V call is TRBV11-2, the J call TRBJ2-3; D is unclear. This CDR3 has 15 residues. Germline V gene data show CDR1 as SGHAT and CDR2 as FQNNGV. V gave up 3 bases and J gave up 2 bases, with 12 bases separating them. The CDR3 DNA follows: TGTGCCAGCAGCTTTGGGATTCGAGACACAGATACGCAGTATTTT. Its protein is CASSFGIRDTDTQYF.

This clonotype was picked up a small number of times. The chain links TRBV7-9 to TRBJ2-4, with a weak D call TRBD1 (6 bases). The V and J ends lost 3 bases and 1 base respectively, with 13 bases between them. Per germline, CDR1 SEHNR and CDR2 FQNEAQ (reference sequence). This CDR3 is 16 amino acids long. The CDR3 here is CASSLDSNAAKNIQYF. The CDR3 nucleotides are TGTGCCAGCAGCTTGGACAGTAATGCGGCCAAAAACATTCAGTACTTC.

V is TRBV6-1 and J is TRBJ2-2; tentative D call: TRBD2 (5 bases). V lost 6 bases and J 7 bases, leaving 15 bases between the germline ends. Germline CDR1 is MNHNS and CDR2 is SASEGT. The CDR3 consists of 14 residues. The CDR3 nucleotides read TGTGCCAGCAGCCCGGGGTTGAAGGGCGGGGAGCTGTTTTTT. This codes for CASSPGLKGGELFF.

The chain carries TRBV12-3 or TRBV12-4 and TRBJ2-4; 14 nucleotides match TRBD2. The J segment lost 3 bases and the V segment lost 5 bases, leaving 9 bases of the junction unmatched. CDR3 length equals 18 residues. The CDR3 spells CASSLGLAGVDDKNIQYF. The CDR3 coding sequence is TGTGCCAGCAGTCTGGGACTAGCGGGAGTCGATGACAAAAACATTCAGTACTTC.

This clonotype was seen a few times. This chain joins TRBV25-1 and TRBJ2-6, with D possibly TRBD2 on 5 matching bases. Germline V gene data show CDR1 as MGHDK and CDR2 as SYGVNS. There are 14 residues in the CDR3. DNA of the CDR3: TGTGCGGGAGTAGAATTCTCTGGGGCCAACGTCCTGACTTTC. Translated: CAGVEFSGANVLTF. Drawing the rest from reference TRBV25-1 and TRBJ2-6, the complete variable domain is EADIYQTPRYLVIGTGKKITLECSQTMGHDKMYWYQQDPGMELHLIHYSYGVNSTEKGDLSSESTVSRIRTEHFPLTLESARPSHTSQYLCAGVEFSGANVLTFGAGSRLTVL.

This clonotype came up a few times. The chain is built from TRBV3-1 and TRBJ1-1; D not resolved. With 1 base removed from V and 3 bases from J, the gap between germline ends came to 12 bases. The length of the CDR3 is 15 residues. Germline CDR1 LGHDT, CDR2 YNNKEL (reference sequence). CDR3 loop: CASSQGPVSYTEAFF. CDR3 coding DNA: TGTGCCAGCAGCCAAGGCCCAGTATCGTACACTGAAGCTTTCTTT.

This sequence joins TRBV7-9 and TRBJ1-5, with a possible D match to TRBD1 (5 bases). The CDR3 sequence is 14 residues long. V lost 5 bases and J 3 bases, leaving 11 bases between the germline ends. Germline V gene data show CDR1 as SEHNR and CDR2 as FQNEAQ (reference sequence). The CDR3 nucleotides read TGTGCCAGCAGCCGCGGGGCAGACAATCAGCCCCAGCATTTT. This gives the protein CASSRGADNQPQHF. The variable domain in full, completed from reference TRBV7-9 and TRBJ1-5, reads DTGVSQNPRHKITKRGQNVTFRCDPISEHNRLYWYRQTLGQGPEFLTYFQNEAQLEKSRLLSDRFSAERPKGSFSTLEIQRTEQGDSAMYLCASSRGADNQPQHFGDGTRLSIL.

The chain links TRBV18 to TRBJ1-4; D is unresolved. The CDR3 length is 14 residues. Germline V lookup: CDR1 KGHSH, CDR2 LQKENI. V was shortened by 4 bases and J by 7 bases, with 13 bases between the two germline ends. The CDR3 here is CASSLGVESEKLFF. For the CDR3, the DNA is TGTGCCAGCTCACTCGGTGTAGAATCTGAAAAACTGTTTTTT.

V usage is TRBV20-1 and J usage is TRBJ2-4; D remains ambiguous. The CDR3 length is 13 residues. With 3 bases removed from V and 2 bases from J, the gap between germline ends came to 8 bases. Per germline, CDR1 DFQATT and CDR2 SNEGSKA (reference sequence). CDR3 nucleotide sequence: TGCAGTGCTAGTGAGATTACCAAAAACATTCAGTACTTC. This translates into CSASEITKNIQYF.

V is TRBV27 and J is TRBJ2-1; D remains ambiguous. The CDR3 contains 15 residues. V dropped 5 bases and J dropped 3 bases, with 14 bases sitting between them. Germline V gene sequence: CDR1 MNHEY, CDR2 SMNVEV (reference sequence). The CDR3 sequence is CASSGSEPIYNEQFF. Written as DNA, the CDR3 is TGTGCCAGCAGTGGAAGCGAGCCGATCTACAATGAGCAGTTCTTC.

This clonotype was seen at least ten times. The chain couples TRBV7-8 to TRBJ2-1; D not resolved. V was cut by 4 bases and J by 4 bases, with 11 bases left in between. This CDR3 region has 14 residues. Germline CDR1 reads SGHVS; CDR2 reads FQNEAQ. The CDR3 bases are TGTGCCAGCAGCTCCCCAGTGGGTTACAATGAGCAGTTCTTC. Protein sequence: CASSSPVGYNEQFF.

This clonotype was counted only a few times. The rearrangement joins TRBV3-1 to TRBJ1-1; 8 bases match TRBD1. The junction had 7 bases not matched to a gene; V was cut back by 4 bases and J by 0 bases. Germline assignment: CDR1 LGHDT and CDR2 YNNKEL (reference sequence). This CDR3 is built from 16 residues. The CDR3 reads CASSPTGGRMNTEAFF. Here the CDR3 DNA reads TGTGCCAGCAGCCCTACAGGGGGGAGGATGAACACTGAAGCTTTCTTT.